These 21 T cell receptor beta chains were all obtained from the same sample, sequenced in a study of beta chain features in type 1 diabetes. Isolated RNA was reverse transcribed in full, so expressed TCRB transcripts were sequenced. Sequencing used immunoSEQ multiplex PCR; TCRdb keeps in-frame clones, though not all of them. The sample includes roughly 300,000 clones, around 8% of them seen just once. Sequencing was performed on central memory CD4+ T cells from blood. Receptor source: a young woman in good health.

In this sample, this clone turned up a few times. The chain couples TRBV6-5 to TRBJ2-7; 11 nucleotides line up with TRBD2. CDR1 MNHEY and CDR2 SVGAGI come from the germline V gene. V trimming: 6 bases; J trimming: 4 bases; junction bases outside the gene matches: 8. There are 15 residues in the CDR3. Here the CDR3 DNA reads TGTGCCAGCAGCAAAACTAGCGGGAGATTATACGAGCAGTACTTC. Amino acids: CASSKTSGRLYEQYF.

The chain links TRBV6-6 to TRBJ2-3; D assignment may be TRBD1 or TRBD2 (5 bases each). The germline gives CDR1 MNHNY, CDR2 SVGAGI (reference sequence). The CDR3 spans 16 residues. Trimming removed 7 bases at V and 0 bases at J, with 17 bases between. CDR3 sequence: CASKGKVWTSTDTQYF. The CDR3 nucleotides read TGTGCCAGCAAGGGGAAGGTGTGGACTAGCACAGATACGCAGTATTTT.

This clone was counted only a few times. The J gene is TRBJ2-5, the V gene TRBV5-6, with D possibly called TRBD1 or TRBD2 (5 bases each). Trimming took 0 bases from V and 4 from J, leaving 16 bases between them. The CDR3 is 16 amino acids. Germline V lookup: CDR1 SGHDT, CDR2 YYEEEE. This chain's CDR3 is CASSLERGQRAETQYF. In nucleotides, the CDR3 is TGTGCCAGCAGCTTGGAGAGGGGCCAACGGGCAGAGACCCAGTACTTC.

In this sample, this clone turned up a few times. The CDR3 loop is CASSPVAGEETQYF. The CDR3, as DNA: TGTGCCAGCTCACCCGTAGCGGGAGAGGAGACCCAGTACTTC. The J gene is TRBJ2-5, the V gene TRBV18, with TRBD2 matching 9 bases. The CDR3 contains 14 residues. Germline V gene lookup returns CDR1 KGHSH and CDR2 LQKENI. V shed 3 bases and J 5 bases; nucleotides not matched to a gene: 4. Using reference TRBV18 and TRBJ2-5 for the parts outside the CDR3, the full variable domain is NAGVMQNPRHLVRRRGQEARLRCSPMKGHSHVYWYRQLPEEGLKFMVYLQKENIIDESGMPKERFSAEFPKEGPSILRIQQVVRGDSAAYFCASSPVAGEETQYFGPGTRLLVL.

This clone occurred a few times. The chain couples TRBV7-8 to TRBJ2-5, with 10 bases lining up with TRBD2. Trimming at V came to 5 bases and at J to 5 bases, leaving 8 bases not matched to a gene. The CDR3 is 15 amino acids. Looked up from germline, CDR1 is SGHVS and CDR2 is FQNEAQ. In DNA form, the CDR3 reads TGTGCCAGCAGCACCACACTAGCGGGACAGGAGACCCAGTACTTC. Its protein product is CASSTTLAGQETQYF.

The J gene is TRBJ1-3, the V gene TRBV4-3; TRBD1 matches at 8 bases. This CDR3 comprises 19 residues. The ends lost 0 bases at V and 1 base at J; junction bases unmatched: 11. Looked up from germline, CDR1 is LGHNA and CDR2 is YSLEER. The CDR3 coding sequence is TGCGCCAGCAGCCAAGATTTAGTCGGGACAGGACGATCTGGAAACACCATATATTTT. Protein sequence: CASSQDLVGTGRSGNTIYF.

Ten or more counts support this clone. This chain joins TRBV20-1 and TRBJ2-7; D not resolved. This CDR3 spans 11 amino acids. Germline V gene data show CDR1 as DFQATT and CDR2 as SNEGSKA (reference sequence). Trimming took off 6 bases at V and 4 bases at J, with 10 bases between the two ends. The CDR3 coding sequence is TGCAGTGCCCGGAGCTTTTACGAGCAGTACTTC. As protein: CSARSFYEQYF.

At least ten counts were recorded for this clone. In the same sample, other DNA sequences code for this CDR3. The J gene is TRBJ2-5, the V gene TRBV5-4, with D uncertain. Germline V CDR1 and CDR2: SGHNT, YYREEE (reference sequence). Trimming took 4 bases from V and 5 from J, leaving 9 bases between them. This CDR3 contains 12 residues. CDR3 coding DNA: TGTGCCAGCAGCCTGGACGGGGAGACCCAGTACTTC. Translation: CASSLDGETQYF.

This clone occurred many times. The DNA of the CDR3 is TGTGCCAGCAGCACGTCGACAGGGCTACCCACTGAAGCTTTCTTT. The encoded protein is CASSTSTGLPTEAFF. The chain is built from TRBV2 and TRBJ1-1; 7 bases map to TRBD1. This CDR3 is built from 15 residues. The ends lost 6 bases at V and 4 bases at J; junction bases unmatched: 11. Germline V gene sequence: CDR1 SNHLY, CDR2 FYNNEI.

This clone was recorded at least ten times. The CDR3 DNA is TGTGCCAGCAGTGAATCATCTATCAATCAGCCCCAGCATTTT. As protein: CASSESSINQPQHF. The rearrangement uses TRBV2 and TRBJ1-5; D call uncertain. Germline V lookup: CDR1 SNHLY, CDR2 FYNNEI. Trimming left V 2 bases short and J 3 bases short, with 8 bases between. This CDR3 has 14 residues.

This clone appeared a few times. CDR3 bases: TGTGCCACCAGCAGAGATCCGGGACAGCATAACTATGGCTACACCTTC. Amino acid sequence: CATSRDPGQHNYGYTF. The J gene is TRBJ1-2, the V gene TRBV15, with 7 bases aligning to TRBD1. The germline V gene has CDR1 LNHNV and CDR2 YYDKDF (reference sequence). The CDR3 is made up of 16 amino acids. Unmatched junction bases numbered 5, after V lost 0 bases and J lost 1 base.

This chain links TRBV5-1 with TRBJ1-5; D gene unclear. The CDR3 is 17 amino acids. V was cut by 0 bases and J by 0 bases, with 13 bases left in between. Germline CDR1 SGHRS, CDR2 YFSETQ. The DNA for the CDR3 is TGCGCCAGCAGCTTGGGGCCGGCTCAGGTTAGCAATCAGCCCCAGCATTTT. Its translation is CASSLGPAQVSNQPQHF.

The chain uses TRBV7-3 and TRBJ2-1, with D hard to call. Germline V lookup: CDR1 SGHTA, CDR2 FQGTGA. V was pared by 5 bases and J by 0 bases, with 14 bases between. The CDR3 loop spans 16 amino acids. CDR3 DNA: TGTGCCAGCAGCCCATATTCACTCAGCTCCTACAATGAGCAGTTCTTC. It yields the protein CASSPYSLSSYNEQFF.

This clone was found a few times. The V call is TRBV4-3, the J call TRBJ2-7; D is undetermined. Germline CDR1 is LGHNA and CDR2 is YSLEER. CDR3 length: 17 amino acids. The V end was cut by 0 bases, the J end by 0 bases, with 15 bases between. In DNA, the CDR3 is TGCGCCAGCAGCCAAGATACGGTCCGCCACAGCTCCTACGAGCAGTACTTC. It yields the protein CASSQDTVRHSSYEQYF.

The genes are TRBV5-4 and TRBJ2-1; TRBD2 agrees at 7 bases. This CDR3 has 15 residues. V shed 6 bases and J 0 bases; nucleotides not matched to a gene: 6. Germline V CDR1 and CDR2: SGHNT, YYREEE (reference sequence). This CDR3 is CASNDGDYSYNEQFF. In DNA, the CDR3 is TGTGCCAGCAACGACGGGGACTACTCCTACAATGAGCAGTTCTTC.

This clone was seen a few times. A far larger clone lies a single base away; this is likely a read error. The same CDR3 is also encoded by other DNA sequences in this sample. CDR3 in amino acids: CASSLGRGTEAFF. For the CDR3, the DNA is TGCGCCAGCAGCTTGGGCCGGGGCACTGAAGCTTTCTTT. This chain joins TRBV5-1 and TRBJ1-1, with no clear D. Germline CDR1 reads SGHRS; CDR2 reads YFSETQ. This CDR3 comprises 13 residues. V was shortened by 0 bases and J by 4 bases, with 7 bases between the two germline ends.

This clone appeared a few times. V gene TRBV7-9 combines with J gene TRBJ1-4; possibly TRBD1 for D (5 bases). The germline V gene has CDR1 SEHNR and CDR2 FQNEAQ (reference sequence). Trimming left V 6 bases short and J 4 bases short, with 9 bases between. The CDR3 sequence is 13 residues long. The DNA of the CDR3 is TGTGCCAGCAGTTCTGACAGTAATGAAAAACTGTTTTTT. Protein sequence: CASSSDSNEKLFF. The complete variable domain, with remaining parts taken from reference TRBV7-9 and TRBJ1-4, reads DTGVSQNPRHKITKRGQNVTFRCDPISEHNRLYWYRQTLGQGPEFLTYFQNEAQLEKSRLLSDRFSAERPKGSFSTLEIQRTEQGDSAMYLCASSSDSNEKLFFGSGTQLSVL.

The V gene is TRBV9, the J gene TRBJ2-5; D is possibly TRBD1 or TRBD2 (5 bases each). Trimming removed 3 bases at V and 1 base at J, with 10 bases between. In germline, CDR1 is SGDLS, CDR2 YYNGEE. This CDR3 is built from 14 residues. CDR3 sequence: CASSGGVGQETQYF. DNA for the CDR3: TGTGCCAGCAGCGGAGGGGTGGGCCAAGAGACCCAGTACTTC.

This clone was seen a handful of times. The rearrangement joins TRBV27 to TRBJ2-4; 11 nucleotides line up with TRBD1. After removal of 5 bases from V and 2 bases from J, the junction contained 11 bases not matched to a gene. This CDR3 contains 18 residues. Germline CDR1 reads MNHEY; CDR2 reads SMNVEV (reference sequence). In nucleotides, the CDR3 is TGTGCCAGCAGTGAGTTCTGGACAGGGGGCGAGTCCAAAAACATTCAGTACTTC. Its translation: CASSEFWTGGESKNIQYF.

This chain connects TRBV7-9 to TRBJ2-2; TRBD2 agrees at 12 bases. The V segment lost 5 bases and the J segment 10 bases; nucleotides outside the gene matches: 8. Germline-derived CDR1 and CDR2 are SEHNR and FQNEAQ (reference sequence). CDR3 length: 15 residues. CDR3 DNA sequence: TGTGCCAGCAGCGAACCGACTAGCGGGAGTGTGGAGCTGTTTTTT. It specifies CASSEPTSGSVELFF.

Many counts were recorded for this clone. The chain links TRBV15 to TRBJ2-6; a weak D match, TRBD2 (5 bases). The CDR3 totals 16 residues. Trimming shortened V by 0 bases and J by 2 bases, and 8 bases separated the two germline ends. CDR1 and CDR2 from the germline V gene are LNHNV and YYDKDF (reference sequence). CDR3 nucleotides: TGTGCCACCAGCAGAGACCCCGGGGCTGGGGCCAACGTCCTGACTTTC. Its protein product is CATSRDPGAGANVLTF.